This passage covers 32 T cell receptor beta chains from one sample sequenced in a study of blood T cell dynamics during melanoma immunotherapy. Here immunoSEQ multiplex PCR was the method, and the copy in TCRdb shows in-frame clones only, minus some. The sample yields approximately 7,600 clones, over 75% seen once. The time point is: week 3, after first cycle of checkpoint inhibitor. Sequenced here: blood, sampled from a patient treated with checkpoint blockade. These receptors originate from a human donor with melanoma.

The chain has TRBV6-1 and TRBJ1-2, with D possibly TRBD1 on 5 matching bases. Deletions cut 1 base from V and 2 bases from J, with 11 bases between. In germline, CDR1 is MNHNS, CDR2 SASEGT. This CDR3 region has 15 residues. Written as DNA, the CDR3 is TGTGCCAGCAGTGAAGGTTTCGGGGCCAACTATGGCTACACCTTC. Translating it yields CASSEGFGANYGYTF.

CDR3: CASSEGQGARGYGYTF. The CDR3 region has the DNA TGTGCCAGCAGCGAGGGACAGGGGGCGCGGGGCTATGGCTACACCTTC. This chain joins TRBV5-4 and TRBJ1-2, with TRBD1 matching over 12 bases. V lost 4 bases and J lost 4; bases outside the gene matches: 8. The germline gives CDR1 SGHNT, CDR2 YYREEE (reference sequence). The CDR3 totals 16 residues.

This chain links TRBV18 with TRBJ1-4, with D uncertain. The CDR3 consists of 16 residues. The V gene lost 0 bases and the J gene lost 8 bases, with 16 bases spanning the gap. Germline assignment: CDR1 KGHSH and CDR2 LQKENI. The CDR3 protein is CASSPPLQRSSEKLFF. The CDR3 DNA sequence: TGTGCCAGCTCACCACCTCTTCAACGGTCGTCGGAAAAACTGTTTTTT.

V usage is TRBV10-3 and J usage is TRBJ1-2, with TRBD1 identical over 8 bases. This CDR3 is 13 amino acids long. Trimming cost V 6 bases and J 6 bases; bases outside gene matches: 6. CDR1 and CDR2 from the germline V gene are ENHRY and SYGVKD. The CDR3 protein is CAIRLTGVDGYTF. CDR3 in DNA: TGTGCCATCAGGTTGACAGGGGTGGATGGCTACACCTTC.

This clone occurred once. CDR3 sequence: CASGFEYTEAFF. The CDR3 nucleotides read TGTGCTAGTGGTTTTGAGTACACTGAAGCTTTCTTT. V usage is TRBV12-5 and J usage is TRBJ1-1, with D unclear. V lost 3 bases, J lost 3 bases, and 5 bases lay in between. This CDR3 has 12 amino acids. CDR1 and CDR2 (germline): LGHNT, FRNRAP.

The chain uses TRBV7-9 and TRBJ1-2, with TRBD1 identical over 12 bases. With V trimmed by 2 bases and J by 6 bases, 4 bases remained unmatched. CDR1 SEHNR and CDR2 FQNEAQ come from the germline V gene (reference sequence). The length of the CDR3 is 15 residues. CDR3 sequence: CASSLMGQGADGYTF. The CDR3 DNA follows: TGTGCCAGCAGCTTAATGGGACAGGGGGCGGATGGCTACACCTTC.

The V call is TRBV5-8, the J call TRBJ1-5; a weak D match, TRBD1 (5 bases). This CDR3 is 15 amino acids long. Germline assignment: CDR1 SGHTS and CDR2 YDEGEE. Trimming pared 2 bases from V and 6 bases from J, leaving 15 bases between. DNA of the CDR3: TGTGCCAGCAGCTTTGGCAGGGTTTTTGGTCAGCCCCAGCATTTT. Encoded protein: CASSFGRVFGQPQHF.

The V call is TRBV11-3, the J call TRBJ1-1; D is perhaps TRBD1 (5 bases). Germline V gene data show CDR1 as SGHNT and CDR2 as YENEEA. Trimming took off 5 bases at V and 0 bases at J, with 16 bases between the two ends. The CDR3 extends over 16 amino acids. Here the CDR3 reads CASSRGRGSLNTEAFF. CDR3 nucleotide sequence: TGTGCCAGCAGCCGAGGGCGGGGGAGCCTGAACACTGAAGCTTTCTTT. Combining the CDR3 with reference TRBV11-3 and TRBJ1-1 gives the whole variable domain EAGVVQSPRYKIIEKKQPVAFWCNPISGHNTLYWYLQNLGQGPELLIRYENEEAVDDSQLPKDRFSAERLKGVDSTLKIQPAELGDSAVYLCASSRGRGSLNTEAFFGQGTRLTVV.

This chain connects TRBV9 to TRBJ1-3; D ambiguous. Per germline, CDR1 SGDLS and CDR2 YYNGEE. This CDR3 has 14 amino acids. Trimming removed 0 bases from V and 7 bases from J, with 11 bases in between. This CDR3 reads CASSVEVFSNTIYF. Here the CDR3 DNA reads TGTGCCAGCAGCGTAGAAGTGTTCTCGAACACCATATATTTT.

The chain recombines TRBV29-1 with TRBJ1-3, with 9 bases aligning to TRBD1. CDR1 and CDR2 (germline): SQVTM, ANQGSEA. V gave up 5 bases and J gave up 2 bases; unmatched junction bases: 7. The CDR3 totals 15 residues. The CDR3 spells CSVTGQGRTGNTIYF. In DNA form, the CDR3 reads TGCAGCGTTACAGGACAGGGGAGGACTGGAAACACCATATATTTT.

CDR3 sequence: CASSFGQRNTIYF. The CDR3 DNA is TGCGCCAGCAGCTTCGGTCAGAGAAACACCATATATTTT. The chain couples TRBV5-1 to TRBJ1-3; D not resolved. The ends were cut back, 2 bases at V and 5 bases at J, with 8 bases in the middle. This CDR3 comprises 13 residues. The germline V gene encodes CDR1 SGHRS and CDR2 YFSETQ.

The sample holds a few counts of this clone. The J gene is TRBJ1-5, the V gene TRBV6-6, with TRBD1 identical over 9 bases. Trimming removed 4 bases from V and 4 bases from J; junction bases left unmatched: 5. Germline V gene data show CDR1 as MNHNY and CDR2 as SVGAGI (reference sequence). The CDR3 loop spans 15 amino acids. The DNA for the CDR3 is TGTGCCAGCAGTTTCCCGGGACAGGGTAATCAGCCCCAGCATTTT. Its protein product is CASSFPGQGNQPQHF.

The V and J genes are TRBV5-4 and TRBJ2-6, with D unclear. V lost 6 bases and J 2 bases, leaving 9 bases between the germline ends. The CDR3 contains 14 residues. In germline, CDR1 is SGHNT, CDR2 YYREEE (reference sequence). The CDR3 coding sequence is TGTGCCAGCAAGGATGGGACTGGGGCCAACGTCCTGACTTTC. This codes for CASKDGTGANVLTF.

The rearrangement joins TRBV5-1 to TRBJ2-1; D is uncertain. Per the germline V gene, CDR1 is SGHRS and CDR2 is YFSETQ. The CDR3 runs 12 residues. V was pared by 0 bases and J by 11 bases, with 9 bases between. CDR3 bases: TGCGCCAGCAGCTTGGTGGACGGACAGCAGTTCTTC. The encoded protein is CASSLVDGQQFF.

The chain joins TRBV5-1 to TRBJ2-7, with 14 bases that match TRBD2. V lost 5 bases and J lost 4; bases outside the gene matches: 5. Germline assignment: CDR1 SGHRS and CDR2 YFSETQ. The length of the CDR3 is 15 residues. CDR3 region: CASSTGTSGGYEQYV. CDR3 in DNA: TGCGCCAGCAGTACCGGGACTAGCGGGGGTTACGAGCAGTACGTC.

The CDR3 DNA is TGTGCCAGCAGTTACCCTGGGAGAGGAACCAATGAGCAGTTCTTC. Protein sequence: CASSYPGRGTNEQFF. The chain recombines TRBV6-5 with TRBJ2-1; TRBD2 might be the D (5 bases). V was trimmed by 2 bases and J by 6 bases, leaving 14 bases between them. The CDR3 runs to 15 residues. Germline lookup yields CDR1 MNHEY and CDR2 SVGAGI.

The chain links TRBV29-1 to TRBJ2-5; tentatively, D is TRBD2 (6 bases). This CDR3 has 12 residues. Trimming removed 3 bases from V and 5 bases from J, with 10 bases in between. Germline V lookup: CDR1 SQVTM, CDR2 ANQGSEA. The CDR3 is CSVESRGETQYF. The CDR3 bases are TGCAGCGTTGAGTCCCGGGGGGAGACCCAGTACTTC.

The rearrangement joins TRBV2 to TRBJ2-7; D remains unclear. V lost 2 bases, J lost 9 bases, and 5 bases lay in between. This CDR3 comprises 10 residues. Per the germline V gene, CDR1 is SNHLY and CDR2 is FYNNEI. The chain's CDR3 is CASSEQRQYF. The CDR3 coding sequence is TGTGCCAGCAGTGAACAGCGGCAGTACTTC.

The J gene is TRBJ2-6, the V gene TRBV15; D may be TRBD2 (5 bases). Germline lookup yields CDR1 LNHNV and CDR2 YYDKDF (reference sequence). The CDR3 sequence is 18 residues long. Trimming left V 1 base short and J 0 bases short, with 13 bases between. CDR3 in amino acids: CATSRGSGGSSGANVLTF. The CDR3 DNA reads TGTGCCACCAGCAGAGGGTCCGGAGGCAGCTCTGGGGCCAACGTCCTGACTTTC.

This rearrangement joins TRBV19 to TRBJ2-7; D possibly matches TRBD1 or TRBD2 (5 bases each). The germline V gene has CDR1 LNHDA and CDR2 SQIVND (reference sequence). The CDR3 is 15 amino acids. The V end lost 0 bases, the J end lost 6 bases, and 15 bases lay between the germline ends. This CDR3 reads CASSIDLSRGSEQYF. The CDR3, as DNA: TGTGCCAGTAGTATAGATCTATCTCGGGGCAGCGAGCAGTACTTC. Drawing the rest from reference TRBV19 and TRBJ2-7, the complete variable domain is DGGITQSPKYLFRKEGQNVTLSCEQNLNHDAMYWYRQDPGQGLRLIYYSQIVNDFQKGDIAEGYSVSREKKESFPLTVTSAQKNPTAFYLCASSIDLSRGSEQYFGPGTRLTVT.

This chain joins TRBV28 and TRBJ1-5; D is perhaps TRBD1 (6 bases). Trimming removed 6 bases at V and 6 bases at J, with 15 bases between. Germline V gives CDR1 MDHEN, CDR2 SYDVKM. There are 14 residues in the CDR3. DNA of the CDR3: TGTGCCAGCAGGGACAGAGAAAGGAGTCAGCCCCAGCATTTT. This sequence encodes CASRDRERSQPQHF.

This chain joins TRBV30 and TRBJ2-7; 11 nucleotides line up with TRBD2. The CDR3 has 14 residues. Germline-derived CDR1 and CDR2 are GTSNPN and SVGIG (reference sequence). Trimming cost V 4 bases and J 9 bases; bases outside gene matches: 11. The CDR3 DNA reads TGTGCCTGGAAACTAGCGGGGGCCGCCCCGGGGCAGTACTTC. This gives the protein CAWKLAGAAPGQYF.

This clone was counted only a few times. This chain uses TRBV19 with TRBJ1-2, with D possibly being TRBD1 (6 bases). The CDR3 contains 12 residues. Germline CDR1 reads LNHDA; CDR2 reads SQIVND (reference sequence). Trimming shortened V by 5 bases and J by 8 bases, and 12 bases separated the two germline ends. CDR3 nucleotide sequence: TGTGCCAGTAGTTACAGGGCTCACGGCTACACCTTC. Translation: CASSYRAHGYTF.

The chain couples TRBV19 to TRBJ2-7; no firm D call. The CDR3 has 13 amino acids. V was clipped by 1 base and J by 2 bases, with 6 bases between them. CDR1 and CDR2 from the germline V gene are LNHDA and SQIVND (reference sequence). The CDR3: CASSIVPAYEQYF. The DNA of the CDR3 is TGTGCCAGTAGTATAGTCCCAGCCTACGAGCAGTACTTC.

The V gene is TRBV4-1, the J gene TRBJ2-1; 8 nucleotides agree with TRBD2. This CDR3 contains 16 residues. Germline values: CDR1 MGHRA, CDR2 YSYEKL. The V and J ends lost 4 bases and 5 bases, in that order; junction bases with no gene match: 10. The CDR3 DNA reads TGCGCCAGCAGCCGCGCCCTAGCGGGCTCGAACAATGAGCAGTTCTTC. As protein: CASSRALAGSNNEQFF.

As regards this clone: Distinct nucleotide sequences in the sample also encode this CDR3. The chain links TRBV18 to TRBJ1-1; tentatively, D is TRBD1 (6 bases). Germline CDR1 reads KGHSH; CDR2 reads LQKENI. The CDR3 sequence is 13 residues long. V lost 3 bases, J lost 1 base, and 6 bases lay in between. The CDR3 sequence is CASSPGQNTEAFF. CDR3 DNA sequence: TGTGCCAGCTCACCGGGACAGAACACTGAAGCTTTCTTT.

The chain recombines TRBV11-2 with TRBJ1-1; 8 bases agree with TRBD1. Looked up from germline, CDR1 is SGHAT and CDR2 is FQNNGV. This CDR3 is built from 15 residues. V trimming: 7 bases; J trimming: 5 bases; junction bases outside the gene matches: 12. The CDR3 sequence: CASTRTGRGLTEAFF. The CDR3 coding sequence is TGTGCCAGCACCCGGACAGGGAGGGGTTTGACTGAAGCTTTCTTT.

The rearrangement uses TRBV5-1 and TRBJ1-3; weak D call: TRBD1 (5 bases). This CDR3 is built from 15 residues. Germline CDR1 and CDR2: SGHRS and YFSETQ. Trimming removed 7 bases from V and 0 bases from J, with 14 bases in between. CDR3 coding DNA: TGCGCCAGCCGGGGCCCCGATCGCTCTGGAAACACCATATATTTT. Translation: CASRGPDRSGNTIYF. The variable domain in full, completed from reference TRBV5-1 and TRBJ1-3, reads KAGVTQTPRYLIKTRGQQVTLSCSPISGHRSVSWYQQTPGQGLQFLFEYFSETQRNKGNFPGRFSGRQFSNSRSEMNVSTLELGDSALYLCASRGPDRSGNTIYFGEGSWLTVV.

V usage is TRBV11-3 and J usage is TRBJ2-3, with D maybe TRBD2 (5 bases). The CDR3 has 13 amino acids. V lost 5 bases and J lost 5, with 11 bases in between. Per germline, CDR1 SGHNT and CDR2 YENEEA. For the CDR3, the DNA is TGTGCCAGCAGCCCGGGAAACTTAGATACGCAGTATTTT. Translated, it gives CASSPGNLDTQYF.

The chain combines TRBV7-9 with TRBJ2-7; D is undetermined. V lost 2 bases and J 2 bases, leaving 7 bases between the germline ends. Germline V CDR1 and CDR2: SEHNR, FQNEAQ (reference sequence). This CDR3 region has 13 residues. CDR3 nucleotide sequence: TGTGCCAGCAGCTTATTCCCCCCCTACGAGCAGTACGTC. This gives the protein CASSLFPPYEQYV.

CDR3 in amino acids: CASSEDRTADGYTF. CDR3 DNA sequence: TGCGCCAGCAGTGAAGACAGGACGGCTGATGGCTACACCTTC. This chain connects TRBV10-1 to TRBJ1-2; perhaps TRBD1 as D (6 bases). The CDR3 loop spans 14 amino acids. Germline lookup yields CDR1 WNHNN and CDR2 SYGVQD (reference sequence). The V end was cut by 3 bases, the J end by 6 bases, with 14 bases between.

This clone came up a few times. J is TRBJ1-1 and V is TRBV9; the match to TRBD1 covers 11 bases. The CDR3 runs 18 residues. Per the germline V gene, CDR1 is SGDLS and CDR2 is YYNGEE. J was trimmed by 4 bases and V by 4 bases; bases with no gene match: 15. CDR3 nucleotide sequence: TGTGCCAGCAGCCCCGACCCGGGACAGGGGGTAGGGAGCACTGAAGCTTTCTTT. Its protein product is CASSPDPGQGVGSTEAFF.